One T cell receptor (beta chain) is described in this entry. What it binds is not known. The method was immunoSEQ multiplex PCR; TCRdb's version includes in-frame clones alone and lacks a portion of them. The sample consists of roughly 180,000 clones, roughly 91% of them appearing once. The entry originates in a study of T cell responses to AZD1222 COVID-19 vaccine. Findings and limits, study-wide: No repertoire was sampled before or during the peak T cell response, only after it. An increase in Spike-specific TCR breadth and depth was observed after two AZD1222 doses. Reports say nearly half of spike-specific TCRs go after unmutated variant regions. Among the donors, most were white British and more were female, and clonal diversity was possibly underestimated.

The origin of this receptor is an adult who received the MenACWY meningococcal vaccine as a control. Sequenced material: peripheral blood, taken 28 days after the second dose of the MenACWY control vaccine.

The CDR3 sequence: CATSFRASAEQFF. The CDR3 DNA reads TGTGCCACCAGCTTCCGAGCTTCAGCCGAGCAGTTCTTC. The J gene is TRBJ2-1, the V gene TRBV15; D is unclear. The ends were cut back, 5 bases at V and 10 bases at J, with 15 bases in the middle. Germline CDR1 LNHNV, CDR2 YYDKDF (reference sequence). The CDR3 runs 13 residues. Complete variable domain (other parts from reference TRBV15 and TRBJ2-1): DAMVIQNPRYQVTQFGKPVTLSCSQTLNHNVMYWYQQKSSQAPKLLFHYYDKDFNNEADTPDNFQSRRPNTSFCFLDIRSPGLGDTAMYLCATSFRASAEQFFGPGTRLTVL.